The 6 T cell receptor beta chains presented below share a single source sample, sequenced in a study of shared clonotypes between healthy human individuals (dated by TCRdb to 2020 to 2022). The library was obtained by the immunoSEQ multiplex PCR assay. TCRdb re-hosts the immuneACCESS table, in-frame sequences only. Its copies lack some clones; in the studies checked, an unresolved V gene accounts for under half of them, and the cause for the rest is not known. For this sample the table gives 2.5 million or so clones, of which about 92% were detected only once. The ten largest clones represent more than 0.12% of the sample. What was sequenced was naive CD4+ T cells sorted from blood. Taken with the paper, the label for cell subset or site translates to: CD45RA+ positively selected. The receptors come from a man aged 18 to 35 in good health.

The V call is TRBV18, the J call TRBJ2-6; the D is unclear. CDR3 length: 17 amino acids. V was pared by 2 bases and J by 0 bases, with 11 bases between. CDR1 and CDR2 (germline): KGHSH, LQKENI. This CDR3 reads CASSPVAVNSGANVLTF. In DNA form, the CDR3 reads TGTGCCAGCTCACCAGTGGCAGTAAACTCTGGGGCCAACGTCCTGACTTTC.

The chain joins TRBV2 to TRBJ1-5; 11 nucleotides line up with TRBD1. J gave up 7 bases and V 2 bases, and 7 bases lay outside the gene matches. Germline V gene sequence: CDR1 SNHLY, CDR2 FYNNEI. This CDR3 region has 16 residues. As DNA, the CDR3 is TGTGCCAGCAGTGAACTAGGACAGGGGGCATGGCAGCCCCAGCATTTT. This encodes CASSELGQGAWQPQHF. The whole variable domain, filled in from reference TRBV2 and TRBJ1-5, reads EPEVTQTPSHQVTQMGQEVILRCVPISNHLYFYWYRQILGQKVEFLVSFYNNEISEKSEIFDDQFSVERPDGSNFTLKIRSTKLEDSAMYFCASSELGQGAWQPQHFGDGTRLSIL.

This clone was counted only a few times. The rearrangement joins TRBV28 to TRBJ2-7; D unresolved. Germline V gives CDR1 MDHEN, CDR2 SYDVKM. The CDR3 extends over 15 amino acids. The V gene lost 6 bases and the J gene lost 0 bases, with 15 bases spanning the gap. The CDR3 protein is CASSPQALSSYEQYF. As DNA, the CDR3 is TGTGCCAGCAGCCCTCAGGCCCTGAGCTCCTACGAGCAGTACTTC. The full variable domain, with the rest looked up from reference TRBV28 and TRBJ2-7, is DVKVTQSSRYLVKRTGEKVFLECVQDMDHENMFWYRQDPGLGLRLIYFSYDVKMKEKGDIPEGYSVSREKKERFSLILESASTNQTSMYLCASSPQALSSYEQYFGPGTRLTVT.

The CDR3 loop is CASSVFAGDREETQYF. Here the CDR3 DNA reads TGTGCCAGCAGTGTATTCGCTGGGGACAGAGAAGAGACCCAGTACTTC. The V and J genes are TRBV6-1 and TRBJ2-5, with 7 bases fitting TRBD1. The CDR3 is made up of 16 amino acids. From germline, CDR1 is MNHNS and CDR2 SASEGT. Germline trimming cut 4 bases from V and 3 bases from J; bases unmatched to any gene: 11.

The V gene is TRBV7-9, the J gene TRBJ2-2, with a weak D call TRBD1 (6 bases). Trimming shortened V by 4 bases and J by 2 bases, and 11 bases separated the two germline ends. The CDR3 totals 15 residues. From germline, CDR1 is SEHNR and CDR2 FQNEAQ (reference sequence). The CDR3 sequence: CASSSRTANTGELFF. In nucleotides, the CDR3 is TGTGCCAGCAGCTCAAGGACAGCAAACACCGGGGAGCTGTTTTTT.

The chain is built from TRBV15 and TRBJ2-1; 7 bases agree with TRBD1. The CDR3 consists of 16 residues. V shed 1 base and J 5 bases; nucleotides not matched to a gene: 8. The V gene's germline CDR1 is LNHNV and CDR2 YYDKDF (reference sequence). CDR3 protein: CATSRGGQVLDNEQFF. CDR3 in DNA: TGTGCCACCAGCAGAGGAGGACAGGTTCTTGACAATGAGCAGTTCTTC.